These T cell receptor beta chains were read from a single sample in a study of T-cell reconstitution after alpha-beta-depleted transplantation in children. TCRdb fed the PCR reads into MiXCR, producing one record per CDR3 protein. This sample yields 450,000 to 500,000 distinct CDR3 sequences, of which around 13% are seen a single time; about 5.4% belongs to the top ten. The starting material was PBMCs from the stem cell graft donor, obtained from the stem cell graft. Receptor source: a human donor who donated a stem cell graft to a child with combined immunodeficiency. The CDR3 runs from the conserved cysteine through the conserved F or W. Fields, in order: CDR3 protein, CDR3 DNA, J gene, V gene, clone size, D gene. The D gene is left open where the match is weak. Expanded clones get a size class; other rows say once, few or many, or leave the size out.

CDR3 protein: CASSLGKVWGQVKTQYF; CDR3 DNA: TGTGCCAGCAGCTTAGGAAAAGTGTGGGGACAGGTGAAGACCCAGTACTTC; J gene: TRBJ2-5; V gene: TRBV7-2; clone size: -; D gene: TRBD1
CDR3 protein: CAISGGRAEQYF; CDR3 DNA: TGTGCCATCAGTGGGGGCAGAGCCGAGCAGTACTTC; J gene: TRBJ2-7; V gene: TRBV10-3; clone size: many; D gene: -
CDR3 protein: CASTQTDTQYF; CDR3 DNA: TGTGCCAGCACCCAAACAGATACGCAGTATTTT; J gene: TRBJ2-3; V gene: TRBV12-3/TRBV12-4; clone size: many; D gene: -
CDR3 protein: CASSGGEVAGSYEQYF; CDR3 DNA: TGTGCCAGCAGTGGGGGTGAGGTGGCAGGGAGCTACGAGCAGTACTTC; J gene: TRBJ2-7; V gene: TRBV12-3/TRBV12-4; clone size: many; D gene: -
CDR3 protein: CASSPSLGGDTQYF; CDR3 DNA: TGTGCCAGCAGCCCTAGTCTGGGAGGGGATACGCAGTATTTT; J gene: TRBJ2-3; V gene: TRBV12-3/TRBV12-4; clone size: few; D gene: TRBD2
CDR3 protein: CASSLLSQGEAFF; CDR3 DNA: TGTGCCAGCAGTTTATTATCCCAGGGAGAAGCTTTCTTT; J gene: TRBJ1-1; V gene: TRBV28; clone size: few; D gene: -
CDR3 protein: CASSAGTGTYTEQFF; CDR3 DNA: TGTGCCAGCAGTGCCGGGACAGGGACCTACACTGAGCAGTTCTTC; J gene: TRBJ2-1; V gene: TRBV12-3/TRBV12-4; clone size: many; D gene: TRBD1
CDR3 protein: CASSSDGALADTQYF; CDR3 DNA: TGTGCCAGCAGCTCGGACGGGGCCCTCGCAGATACGCAGTATTTT; J gene: TRBJ2-3; V gene: TRBV7-9; clone size: few; D gene: -
CDR3 protein: CASSQNLRTVNTEAFF; CDR3 DNA: TGCGCCAGCAGCCAGAATCTGCGGACAGTGAACACTGAAGCTTTCTTT; J gene: TRBJ1-1; V gene: TRBV4-3; clone size: few; D gene: -
CDR3 protein: CASTQPGRANTGELFF; CDR3 DNA: TGTGCCAGCACCCAACCTGGACGGGCGAACACCGGGGAGCTGTTTTTT; J gene: TRBJ2-2; V gene: TRBV7-2; clone size: -; D gene: -
CDR3 protein: CASSLGANVLTF; CDR3 DNA: TGTGCCAGCAGTCTAGGGGCCAACGTCCTGACTTTC; J gene: TRBJ2-6; V gene: TRBV12-3/TRBV12-4; clone size: many; D gene: -
CDR3 protein: CASSLELAGVDTQYF; CDR3 DNA: TGTGCCAGCAGCTTGGAACTAGCGGGGGTGGATACGCAGTATTTT; J gene: TRBJ2-3; V gene: TRBV5-6; clone size: few; D gene: TRBD2
CDR3 protein: CSATTGTPGEQFF; CDR3 DNA: TGCAGTGCCACAACTGGGACACCGGGTGAGCAGTTCTTC; J gene: TRBJ2-1; V gene: TRBV20-1; clone size: many; D gene: -
CDR3 protein: CASGFQFTSTQYF; CDR3 DNA: TGTGCTAGTGGTTTCCAATTTACTTCTACGCAGTATTTT; J gene: TRBJ2-3; V gene: TRBV12-5; clone size: -; D gene: -
CDR3 protein: CASSTLQGAVDEQYF; CDR3 DNA: TGTGCCAGCAGTACTCTCCAGGGGGCAGTGGACGAGCAGTACTTC; J gene: TRBJ2-7; V gene: TRBV12-3/TRBV12-4; clone size: few; D gene: TRBD1
CDR3 protein: CASSPVLGLTPDTQYF; CDR3 DNA: TGTGCCAGCTCACCAGTTCTGGGACTCACTCCGGATACGCAGTATTTT; J gene: TRBJ2-3; V gene: TRBV18; clone size: -; D gene: -
CDR3 protein: CASSGTGGFNSGANVLTF; CDR3 DNA: TGCGCCAGCAGCGGAACAGGGGGCTTTAACTCTGGGGCCAACGTCCTGACTTTC; J gene: TRBJ2-6; V gene: TRBV5-1; clone size: many; D gene: TRBD1
CDR3 protein: CASSHRSGRPYEQYF; CDR3 DNA: TGTGCCAGCAGCCATCGTAGCGGGAGGCCCTACGAGCAGTACTTC; J gene: TRBJ2-7; V gene: TRBV3-1; clone size: -; D gene: TRBD2
CDR3 protein: CASSFQDRERFF; CDR3 DNA: TGTGCCAGCAGCTTCCAGGACAGGGAAAGGTTCTTC; J gene: TRBJ2-1; V gene: TRBV11-1; clone size: few; D gene: TRBD1
CDR3 protein: CASSSKTGMNTEAFF; CDR3 DNA: TGCGCCAGCAGCTCGAAGACAGGAATGAACACTGAAGCTTTCTTT; J gene: TRBJ1-1; V gene: TRBV5-1; clone size: -; D gene: -
CDR3 protein: CASNSESIYGYTF; CDR3 DNA: TGTGCCAGTAACTCCGAGTCAATCTATGGCTACACCTTC; J gene: TRBJ1-2; V gene: TRBV5-4; clone size: many; D gene: -
CDR3 protein: CATSRERQGAGYTF; CDR3 DNA: TGTGCCACCAGCAGAGAACGACAGGGGGCTGGCTACACCTTC; J gene: TRBJ1-2; V gene: TRBV15; clone size: many; D gene: TRBD1
CDR3 protein: CASSARDSSGETQYF; CDR3 DNA: TGTGCCAGCAGCGCGCGGGACTCCTCGGGGGAGACCCAGTACTTC; J gene: TRBJ2-5; V gene: TRBV9; clone size: few; D gene: -
CDR3 protein: CASSQESDHFNEQFF; CDR3 DNA: TGTGCCAGCAGCCAAGAGTCCGACCATTTCAATGAGCAGTTCTTC; J gene: TRBJ2-1; V gene: TRBV3-1; clone size: few; D gene: -